Below, 24 T cell receptor beta chains from the same sample are listed, as sequenced in a study of beta chain features in type 1 diabetes. The whole isolated RNA underwent reverse transcription, so sequencing captured expressed TCRB transcripts. The repertoire was sequenced with immunoSEQ multiplex PCR; TCRdb's copy has only in-frame clones and lacks some. The sample consists of around 350,000 clones, around 12% of them appearing once. The sample was naive CD4+ T cells from blood. The receptors come from a man younger than 35 in good health.

For the CDR3, the DNA is TGTGCCAGCAGTTCCGGGACAGGGTCGGATCAGCCCCAGCATTTT. It specifies CASSSGTGSDQPQHF. V usage is TRBV28 and J usage is TRBJ1-5; 9 bases line up with TRBD1. Per germline, CDR1 MDHEN and CDR2 SYDVKM. The CDR3 covers 15 residues. V lost 4 bases to trimming and J lost 5 bases; unmatched junction nucleotides: 6.

The J gene is TRBJ1-6, the V gene TRBV27; D is unclear. The ends were cut back, 6 bases at V and 10 bases at J, with 13 bases in the middle. The CDR3 contains 13 residues. Germline-derived CDR1 and CDR2 are MNHEY and SMNVEV (reference sequence). The CDR3 protein is CASSPVVESPLHF. CDR3 sequence (DNA): TGTGCCAGCAGCCCCGTCGTGGAGTCACCCCTCCACTTT.

The rearrangement uses TRBV28 and TRBJ2-3, with 9 bases aligning to TRBD2. Germline CDR1 MDHEN, CDR2 SYDVKM. Trimming at V came to 4 bases and at J to 2 bases, leaving 7 bases not matched to a gene. This CDR3 contains 16 residues. The CDR3 nucleotides are TGTGCCAGCAGTTCTTACCTAGCGGGACCCACAGATACGCAGTATTTT. As protein: CASSSYLAGPTDTQYF.

This clone was recorded a few times. V and J are TRBV29-1 and TRBJ2-1, with D tentatively TRBD1 (5 bases). Germline V gene sequence: CDR1 SQVTM, CDR2 ANQGSEA. The length of the CDR3 is 17 residues. Trimming cost V 5 bases and J 0 bases, with 20 bases left between them. The CDR3 loop is CSVLYRQHWYSYNEQFF. The CDR3 bases are TGCAGCGTTTTGTACAGGCAACACTGGTACTCCTACAATGAGCAGTTCTTC.

Worth noting for this clone: Different DNA sequences within this sample yield the same CDR3. V usage is TRBV28 and J usage is TRBJ2-7; 7 nucleotides align to TRBD2. Germline CDR1 reads MDHEN; CDR2 reads SYDVKM. CDR3 length: 14 residues. V was clipped by 4 bases and J by 0 bases; unmatched bases: 3. The CDR3 DNA follows: TGTGCCAGCAGTTCCGGCGGGAGCTCCTACGAGCAGTACTTC. It encodes CASSSGGSSYEQYF.

The J gene is TRBJ2-7, the V gene TRBV7-8; TRBD1 agrees at 10 bases. The CDR3 covers 14 residues. J lost 3 bases, V lost 3 bases, and 2 bases had no gene match. Germline V gene lookup returns CDR1 SGHVS and CDR2 FQNEAQ. The CDR3 nucleotides read TGTGCCAGCAGCTTGGGACAGGGGAACTACGAGCAGTACTTC. Translated: CASSLGQGNYEQYF.

This clone was observed a handful of times. This chain uses TRBV28 with TRBJ2-1; D is unclear. CDR3 length equals 14 residues. Trimming cost V 4 bases and J 4 bases, with 11 bases left between them. The germline gives CDR1 MDHEN, CDR2 SYDVKM. CDR3 loop: CASSSGSVYNEQFF. CDR3 nucleotides: TGTGCCAGCAGTTCCGGGTCTGTATACAATGAGCAGTTCTTC.

This sequence joins TRBV5-6 and TRBJ2-7; D possibly corresponds to TRBD1 (5 bases). This CDR3 is 13 amino acids long. CDR1 SGHDT and CDR2 YYEEEE come from the germline V gene. V dropped 4 bases and J dropped 13 bases, with 21 bases sitting between them. The CDR3 loop is CASSLRQGSLLYF. Written as DNA, the CDR3 is TGTGCCAGCAGCCTCAGGCAGGGTAGTTTACTATACTTC.

The chain links TRBV25-1 to TRBJ1-2, with 7 nucleotides matching TRBD1. Germline CDR1 is MGHDK and CDR2 is SYGVNS. The ends lost 4 bases at V and 4 bases at J; junction bases unmatched: 6. The CDR3 length is 14 residues. As DNA, the CDR3 is TGTGCCAGCAGTGCTTCGACAGGGCCCTATGGCTACACCTTC. It yields the protein CASSASTGPYGYTF.

This clone was seen only once. V and J are TRBV27 and TRBJ1-4; D possibly corresponds to TRBD1 (5 bases). Germline-derived CDR1 and CDR2 are MNHEY and SMNVEV (reference sequence). V shed 6 bases and J shed 0 bases, with 14 bases lying between them. The CDR3 is made up of 16 amino acids. The CDR3 spells CASSTTAVATNEKLFF. The CDR3, as DNA: TGTGCCAGCAGCACGACAGCTGTTGCAACTAATGAAAAACTGTTTTTT.

This chain joins TRBV6-5 and TRBJ1-1; 7 bases agree with TRBD1. The CDR3 has 13 residues. The V segment lost 6 bases and the J segment 5 bases; nucleotides outside the gene matches: 6. CDR1 and CDR2 from the germline V gene are MNHEY and SVGAGI. This CDR3 is CASRLTGNTEAFF. CDR3 bases: TGTGCCAGCAGACTGACAGGGAATACTGAAGCTTTCTTT.

The chain employs TRBV7-6 and TRBJ2-3, with D unresolved. The germline CDR1 and CDR2 sequences are SGHVS and FNYEAQ. V was shortened by 3 bases and J by 6 bases, with 4 bases between the two germline ends. There are 11 residues in the CDR3. For the CDR3, the DNA is TGTGCCAGCAGCTTTGCGGATACGCAGTATTTT. Its protein product is CASSFADTQYF.

This clone has a handful of counts. The rearrangement joins TRBV7-3 to TRBJ2-2, with a weak D call TRBD2 (5 bases). Deletions cut 4 bases from V and 3 bases from J, with 24 bases between. There are 19 residues in the CDR3. The germline gives CDR1 SGHTA, CDR2 FQGTGA. The CDR3 reads CASSSSRGAAGSYTGELFF. Here the CDR3 DNA reads TGTGCCAGCAGCTCAAGCCGGGGAGCGGCAGGATCGTACACCGGGGAGCTGTTTTTT.

This clone has just a few counts. The V and J genes are TRBV19 and TRBJ2-2, with 10 bases matching TRBD1. The CDR3 is 14 residues long. J lost 1 base, V lost 8 bases, and 1 base had no gene match. Germline V gene lookup returns CDR1 LNHDA and CDR2 SQIVND (reference sequence). This chain's CDR3 is CASRDRGNTGELFF. The CDR3 nucleotides are TGTGCCAGTCGGGACAGGGGGAACACCGGGGAGCTGTTTTTT.

This clone was seen a few times. The chain joins TRBV6-5 to TRBJ1-2; 7 bases are shared with TRBD1. Germline loops: CDR1 MNHEY, CDR2 SVGAGI. The V segment lost 5 bases and the J segment 3 bases; nucleotides outside the gene matches: 3. The CDR3 runs to 13 residues. The CDR3 DNA is TGTGCCAGCAGTACCCAGGGGGACTATGGCTACACCTTC. It codes for CASSTQGDYGYTF.

There are a few counts of this clone. J is TRBJ1-2 and V is TRBV29-1; no clear D gene. Trimming cost V 4 bases and J 4 bases, with 13 bases left between them. CDR1 SQVTM and CDR2 ANQGSEA come from the germline V gene. The CDR3 consists of 13 residues. In DNA, the CDR3 is TGCAGCGTTGTCGGACCTACTAGCTATGGCTACACCTTC. Translated: CSVVGPTSYGYTF.

The chain is built from TRBV11-3 and TRBJ2-1; no clear D. The V end lost 2 bases, the J end lost 4 bases, and 6 bases lay between the germline ends. Germline V CDR1 and CDR2: SGHNT, YENEEA. This CDR3 has 13 amino acids. CDR3 bases: TGTGCCAGCAGCTTAAAGACTTACAATGAGCAGTTCTTC. Encoded protein: CASSLKTYNEQFF.

The rearrangement links TRBV28 to TRBJ2-7; 10 bases fit TRBD1. Germline V gene sequence: CDR1 MDHEN, CDR2 SYDVKM. The CDR3 length is 14 residues. V lost 6 bases, J lost 12 bases, and 14 bases stayed unmatched. Written as DNA, the CDR3 is TGTGCCAGCAGCAACTGGTCCGGGGACAGGGGTTCGTACTTC. Its protein product is CASSNWSGDRGSYF.

This clone was seen more than once but under ten times. This rearrangement joins TRBV11-3 to TRBJ1-2, with D possibly matching TRBD1 (6 bases). Germline V lookup: CDR1 SGHNT, CDR2 YENEEA. V lost 6 bases, J lost 8 bases, and 16 bases lay in between. The CDR3 runs 13 residues. CDR3 protein: CASRHRVVRGYTF. In nucleotides, the CDR3 is TGTGCCAGCAGGCACAGGGTTGTTCGCGGCTACACCTTC.

This clone was detected only a few times. The CDR3 region is CASSFDRAGSPLHF. The CDR3 DNA reads TGTGCCAGCAGTTTTGACAGGGCAGGGTCACCCCTCCACTTT. The chain couples TRBV7-3 to TRBJ1-6, with 7 bases lining up with TRBD1. The CDR3 is made up of 14 amino acids. With 6 bases clipped from V and 10 bases from J, the junction kept 9 bases outside the gene matches. Germline CDR1 SGHTA, CDR2 FQGTGA. Combining the CDR3 with reference TRBV7-3 and TRBJ1-6 gives the whole variable domain GAGVSQTPSNKVTEKGKYVELRCDPISGHTALYWYRQSLGQGPEFLIYFQGTGAADDSGLPNDRFFAVRPEGSVSTLKIQRTERGDSAVYLCASSFDRAGSPLHFGNGTRLTVT.

The CDR3 coding sequence is TGTGCCAGCAGTTACAGCCAAGAGACCCAGTACTTC. Translating it yields CASSYSQETQYF. The chain links TRBV25-1 to TRBJ2-5; no clear D. Germline CDR1 and CDR2: MGHDK and SYGVNS. The CDR3 runs to 12 residues. The V and J ends lost 5 bases and 1 base respectively, with 5 bases between them.

The V and J genes are TRBV7-3 and TRBJ1-6, with D possibly TRBD1 on 6 matching bases. The V end was cut by 2 bases, the J end by 4 bases, with 9 bases between. Germline V lookup: CDR1 SGHTA, CDR2 FQGTGA. This CDR3 has 15 amino acids. The CDR3: CASSLGGQYNSPLHF. As DNA, the CDR3 is TGTGCCAGCAGCTTAGGGGGACAATATAATTCACCCCTCCACTTT.

V and J are TRBV11-2 and TRBJ2-1, with 8 bases aligning to TRBD1. Unmatched junction bases numbered 3, after V lost 2 bases and J lost 3 bases. The CDR3 runs 15 residues. CDR1 is SGHAT, CDR2 FQNNGV, per germline. In nucleotides, the CDR3 is TGTGCCAGCAGCTTACTGGGGACAGGCTACAATGAGCAGTTCTTC. Translation gives CASSLLGTGYNEQFF.

This clone has a handful of counts. The rearrangement links TRBV30 to TRBJ1-2, with a tentative D call TRBD1 (6 bases). V lost 0 bases and J 7 bases, leaving 15 bases between the germline ends. CDR1 and CDR2 from the germline V gene are GTSNPN and SVGIG (reference sequence). This CDR3 region has 14 residues. The CDR3 DNA reads as TGTGCCTGGAGTGTACTCTCGCGGGGGGCTGGCTACACCTTC. It codes for CAWSVLSRGAGYTF.